This TCR beta chain was observed in a study of blood T cell repertoires in COVID-19. Libraries were prepared by immunoSEQ multiplex PCR; TCRdb keeps only in-frame clonotypes and omits some of them. The sample consists of approximately 220,000 clones, about four fifths of them appearing once. Trimming left V 4 bases short and J 7 bases short, with 13 bases between. CDR3 length: 14 amino acids. Germline lookup yields CDR1 ENHRY and CDR2 SYGVKD. The specimen was peripheral blood. The chain has TRBV10-3 and TRBJ1-4; D possibly corresponds to TRBD1 (6 bases). The TCR originated in a woman between 25 and 40 years old who had recovered from COVID-19. The CDR3 reads CAISGTVTSEKLFF. CDR3 nucleotide sequence: TGTGCCATCAGTGGGACAGTGACGAGTGAAAAACTGTTTTTT.